One sample yielded the 26 T cell receptor beta chains listed below, sequenced in a study of cytomegalovirus exposure and HLA in healthy donors. 60 Vbeta and 13 Jbeta primers were used in PCR. This table comes from immunoSEQ multiplex PCR, and its TCRdb copy is limited to in-frame clones, with some not included. The repertoire holds 150,000 to 200,000 clones, about 13% seen once, with less than 8.5% in the top ten. Sequencing used PBMCs. All receptors derive from a man aged 50 to 60 in good health and CMV-seropositive.

This clone has just a few counts. J is TRBJ1-1 and V is TRBV28; TRBD1 aligns across 9 bases. This CDR3 region has 14 residues. Germline V gene sequence: CDR1 MDHEN, CDR2 SYDVKM. V was clipped by 7 bases and J by 3 bases; unmatched bases: 6. This CDR3 is CASIGTGQDTEAFF. DNA for the CDR3: TGTGCCAGCATCGGGACAGGGCAAGACACTGAAGCTTTCTTT.

This clone was counted only a few times. The chain joins TRBV27 to TRBJ2-3; D may be TRBD2 (6 bases). Trimming removed 4 bases from V and 5 bases from J, with 19 bases in between. This CDR3 is built from 16 residues. Germline V gene sequence: CDR1 MNHEY, CDR2 SMNVEV (reference sequence). The CDR3 here is CASSSPRRRGGDTQYF. In DNA form, the CDR3 reads TGTGCCAGCAGTTCCCCTAGGAGGAGGGGCGGAGATACGCAGTATTTT.

The J gene is TRBJ1-1, the V gene TRBV27, with TRBD1 matching 7 bases. Germline CDR1 and CDR2: MNHEY and SMNVEV (reference sequence). J gave up 6 bases and V 0 bases, and 10 bases lay outside the gene matches. This CDR3 contains 16 residues. The CDR3 loop reads CASSLSVGGRIAEAFF. The CDR3, as DNA: TGTGCCAGCAGTTTATCGGTAGGGGGCCGGATCGCTGAAGCTTTCTTT.

This sequence joins TRBV7-9 and TRBJ2-3; D uncertain. Germline lookup yields CDR1 SEHNR and CDR2 FQNEAQ (reference sequence). The CDR3 totals 12 residues. V shed 5 bases and J shed 11 bases, with 14 bases lying between them. As DNA, the CDR3 is TGTGCCAGCAGCCCTAGTGCTCGATTGCAGTATTTT. Residues: CASSPSARLQYF. The full variable domain, completed using reference TRBV7-9 and TRBJ2-3, is DTGVSQNPRHKITKRGQNVTFRCDPISEHNRLYWYRQTLGQGPEFLTYFQNEAQLEKSRLLSDRFSAERPKGSFSTLEIQRTEQGDSAMYLCASSPSARLQYFGPGTRLTVL.

The chain employs TRBV11-3 and TRBJ2-7; TRBD1 aligns across 8 bases. Germline V gives CDR1 SGHNT, CDR2 YENEEA. The CDR3 contains 12 residues. The junction had 3 bases not matched to a gene; V was cut back by 5 bases and J by 6 bases. As DNA, the CDR3 is TGTGCCAGCAGCGGACAGGGTCTCGAGCAGTACTTC. It specifies CASSGQGLEQYF.

The rearrangement joins TRBV6-1 to TRBJ1-5, with D possibly being TRBD1 (5 bases). The CDR3 sequence is 13 residues long. The V and J ends lost 4 bases and 9 bases respectively, with 13 bases between them. Germline loops: CDR1 MNHNS, CDR2 SASEGT. The CDR3 nucleotides read TGTGCCAGCAGTGCGGACCAAAGGGGGCCCCAGCATTTT. Translated: CASSADQRGPQHF.

This sequence joins TRBV7-9 and TRBJ2-7; D is unclear. V was cut by 5 bases and J by 0 bases, with 11 bases left in between. The germline V gene has CDR1 SEHNR and CDR2 FQNEAQ (reference sequence). The CDR3 length is 14 residues. CDR3 protein: CASSPVPSSYEQYF. CDR3 in DNA: TGTGCCAGCAGCCCAGTCCCCAGCTCCTACGAGCAGTACTTC.

This clone showed up many times. V is TRBV9 and J is TRBJ2-2, with D maybe TRBD1 (6 bases). The CDR3 is 16 residues long. Germline V gives CDR1 SGDLS, CDR2 YYNGEE. V lost 2 bases and J lost 0, with 11 bases in between. The CDR3 nucleotides read TGTGCCAGCAGCGTTTACGACAGGACGAACACCGGGGAGCTGTTTTTT. It encodes CASSVYDRTNTGELFF.

This clone has more than one count but fewer than ten. The J gene is TRBJ2-7, the V gene TRBV2; 7 bases fit TRBD1. V dropped 5 bases and J dropped 3; count of bases not matched to a gene: 7. Per the germline V gene, CDR1 is SNHLY and CDR2 is FYNNEI. The CDR3 sequence is 14 residues long. The CDR3 reads CASSRQGPLYEQYF. The CDR3 DNA reads as TGTGCCAGCAGTCGACAGGGCCCCCTCTACGAGCAGTACTTC.

This clone was picked up a small number of times. This chain links TRBV5-1 with TRBJ1-2; 7 nucleotides match TRBD1. CDR1 is SGHRS, CDR2 YFSETQ, per germline. This CDR3 contains 14 residues. J gave up 7 bases and V 2 bases, and 8 bases lay outside the gene matches. CDR3 sequence reads: CASSFLTGISGYTF. The CDR3 DNA sequence: TGCGCCAGCAGCTTTTTGACAGGGATTAGTGGCTACACCTTC.

The chain joins TRBV7-9 to TRBJ1-2, with D unclear. V lost 4 bases, J lost 0 bases, and 9 bases lay in between. The CDR3 loop spans 14 amino acids. CDR1 is SEHNR and CDR2 is FQNEAQ in the germline V gene (reference sequence). Here the CDR3 DNA reads TGTGCCAGCAGCTCTGGTCTAGCTAACTATGGCTACACCTTC. Its translation is CASSSGLANYGYTF.

V gene TRBV5-1 combines with J gene TRBJ2-5, with TRBD2 matching over 12 bases. Trimming at V came to 2 bases and at J to 4 bases, leaving 6 bases not matched to a gene. Germline CDR1 reads SGHRS; CDR2 reads YFSETQ. The CDR3 is 16 residues long. CDR3 nucleotide sequence: TGCGCCAGCAGCTTTCGGCCTAGCGGGGGGGCAGAGACCCAGTACTTC. Its translation is CASSFRPSGGAETQYF.

The chain joins TRBV4-3 to TRBJ1-4, with D unresolved. The V gene's germline CDR1 is LGHNA and CDR2 YSLEER. The V end was cut by 0 bases, the J end by 0 bases, with 8 bases between. This CDR3 comprises 16 residues. The CDR3 DNA follows: TGCGCCAGCAGCCAAGATTGGGGAGCAACTAATGAAAAACTGTTTTTT. Encoded protein: CASSQDWGATNEKLFF.

Worth noting for this clone: One junction end disagrees with the germline gene, perhaps due to a read error. This chain links TRBV7-2 with TRBJ2-3, with a tentative D call TRBD2 (7 bases). Germline CDR1 SGHTA, CDR2 FQGNSA. The CDR3 loop spans 15 amino acids. The CDR3 protein is CASNPGGGGTYTQYF. The CDR3 coding sequence is TGTGCCAGCAACCCGGGGGGCGGGGGCACATATACGCAGTATTTT.

This clone has just a few counts. This chain connects TRBV12-5 to TRBJ1-6; perhaps TRBD1 as D (6 bases). V lost 6 bases and J lost 8, with 11 bases in between. The CDR3 extends over 13 amino acids. Germline V gives CDR1 LGHNT, CDR2 FRNRAP. CDR3 DNA: TGTGCTAGTGGAACAGGGTCGGATTCACCCCTCCACTTT. Amino acids: CASGTGSDSPLHF.

This clone was seen only a few times. The V call is TRBV7-7, the J call TRBJ2-5; 9 bases agree with TRBD1. V shed 7 bases and J 5 bases; nucleotides not matched to a gene: 11. Germline CDR1 reads SSHAT; CDR2 reads FNYEAQ (reference sequence). The CDR3 spans 15 residues. DNA of the CDR3: TGTGCCAGCACCTTGGGACAGGGTCGAGGGGAGACCCAGTACTTC. As protein: CASTLGQGRGETQYF.

The V and J genes are TRBV4-3 and TRBJ1-6; D perhaps matches TRBD1 (5 bases). V lost 4 bases to trimming and J lost 5 bases, with 15 bases between them. From germline, CDR1 is LGHNA and CDR2 YSLEER. The CDR3 extends over 16 amino acids. This chain's CDR3 is CASSPSPAGNNSPLHF. The CDR3 region has the DNA TGCGCCAGCAGCCCCTCTCCCGCAGGGAATAATTCACCCCTCCACTTT.

This clone has just a few counts. V usage is TRBV27 and J usage is TRBJ1-1; TRBD1 matches 10 bases. The CDR3 runs 17 residues. Looked up from germline, CDR1 is MNHEY and CDR2 is SMNVEV (reference sequence). Germline trimming cut 3 bases from V and 1 base from J; bases unmatched to any gene: 8. This chain's CDR3 is CASSFRQGAPGNTEAFF. The CDR3 nucleotides are TGTGCCAGCAGTTTCCGACAGGGGGCGCCGGGGAACACTGAAGCTTTCTTT.

The J gene is TRBJ1-6, the V gene TRBV9, with 7 bases matching TRBD1. The CDR3 sequence is 16 residues long. In germline, CDR1 is SGDLS, CDR2 YYNGEE. The J segment lost 5 bases and the V segment lost 5 bases, leaving 10 bases of the junction unmatched. The CDR3 sequence: CASSPTGDSDNSPLHF. CDR3 sequence (DNA): TGTGCCAGCAGTCCCACAGGGGATTCGGATAATTCACCCCTCCACTTT.

V usage is TRBV19 and J usage is TRBJ1-1; the D gene is possibly TRBD1 (5 bases). The CDR3 is made up of 17 amino acids. Per the germline V gene, CDR1 is LNHDA and CDR2 is SQIVND (reference sequence). Trimming took off 5 bases at V and 4 bases at J, with 23 bases between the two ends. The CDR3 bases are TGTGCCAGTAGTTTCCTCGTTGGGGCAGGGAGGGCCACTGAAGCTTTCTTT. This translates into CASSFLVGAGRATEAFF.

This clone was counted a few times. The CDR3 coding sequence is TGTGCCAGCAGCCCCCCTCAGGGAAGGGGGCGTAACAATGAGCAGTTCTTC. Protein product: CASSPPQGRGRNNEQFF. V gene TRBV11-3 combines with J gene TRBJ2-1; 7 positions agree with TRBD1. The CDR3 extends over 17 amino acids. Germline CDR1 is SGHNT and CDR2 is YENEEA. V lost 5 bases and J lost 5; bases outside the gene matches: 15.

The chain has TRBV2 and TRBJ1-5; 10 bases agree with TRBD1. CDR3 length equals 15 residues. V dropped 6 bases and J dropped 4; count of bases not matched to a gene: 6. Per the germline V gene, CDR1 is SNHLY and CDR2 is FYNNEI. The CDR3, as DNA: TGTGCCAGCAGAGTTCGGACAGGGGGAAATCAGCCCCAGCATTTT. Amino acid sequence: CASRVRTGGNQPQHF.

The DNA for the CDR3 is TGTGCCAGCAGTTACTCGGGACAGGGGAGCATTCAGTACTTC. This translates into CASSYSGQGSIQYF. The chain is built from TRBV6-5 and TRBJ2-4; 10 bases map to TRBD1. Trimming took 0 bases from V and 9 from J; bases not matched to a gene: 2. This CDR3 has 14 amino acids. The germline V gene has CDR1 MNHEY and CDR2 SVGAGI.

V gene TRBV2 combines with J gene TRBJ2-6, with D uncertain. Germline-derived CDR1 and CDR2 are SNHLY and FYNNEI. V lost 4 bases, J lost 0 bases, and 7 bases lay in between. This CDR3 region has 15 residues. The CDR3: CASSVRSSGANVLTF. The CDR3 nucleotides read TGTGCCAGCAGTGTTCGGAGCTCTGGGGCCAACGTCCTGACTTTC.

This clone has a handful of counts. Additional DNA sequences in this sample encode the identical CDR3. The gene calls are TRBV6-5 and TRBJ1-1; D is unclear. Germline V gene data show CDR1 as MNHEY and CDR2 as SVGAGI. CDR3 length: 13 amino acids. The V end was cut by 2 bases, the J end by 3 bases, with 7 bases between. The CDR3 coding sequence is TGTGCCAGCAGTTACGGGAGGGACACTGAAGCTTTCTTT. Amino acid sequence: CASSYGRDTEAFF.

This clone was seen a few times. The chain recombines TRBV2 with TRBJ2-3, with D unresolved. The V and J ends lost 6 bases and 6 bases respectively, with 13 bases between them. There are 13 residues in the CDR3. Germline assignment: CDR1 SNHLY and CDR2 FYNNEI. DNA of the CDR3: TGTGCCAGCAGATACGATCCGACTGATACGCAGTATTTT. As protein: CASRYDPTDTQYF.